These T cell receptor beta chains were read from a single sample in a study of cytomegalovirus exposure and HLA in healthy donors. This table comes from immunoSEQ multiplex PCR, and its TCRdb copy is limited to in-frame clones, with some not included. The table lists more than 150,000 clones, 75% to 80% of them singletons, with more than 12% in the top ten. The source material was PBMCs. The receptors were sampled from a man aged 50 to 59 in good health and CMV-seropositive. CDR3s include the opening cysteine and the closing phenylalanine or tryptophan.

V	J	CDR3
TRBV28	TRBJ2-5	CASTPPGQGRSETQYF
TRBV14	TRBJ1-1	CASSPPGGRNTEAFF
TRBV11-2	TRBJ1-1	CASSSSDRKGTEAFF
TRBV5-5	TRBJ1-5	CASSLAGSNQPQHF
TRBV28	TRBJ1-1	CASSSGRDLGSEAFF
TRBV15	TRBJ2-7	CATSRRNPGTGTYEQYF
TRBV27	TRBJ2-1	CASSQPGLGFNEQFF
TRBV5-1	TRBJ1-1	CASSLGPGGAEAFF
TRBV9	TRBJ2-7	CASSVHSTLYEQYF
TRBV2	TRBJ1-5	CASSVSNQPQHF
TRBV9	TRBJ1-4	CASSVAGGVRGEKLFF
TRBV7-3	TRBJ1-1	CASSPQSQVGNTEAFF
TRBV7-2	TRBJ2-3	CASSVDRGRDTQYF
TRBV4-1	TRBJ2-1	CASSQEGTDEQFF
TRBV5-6	TRBJ1-6	CASSLRTGGFGSSPLHF
TRBV19	TRBJ2-2	CASKVEGPGTGELFF
TRBV10-3	TRBJ2-3	CAISDDSGGATDTQYF
TRBV5-6	TRBJ1-1	CASSLGTGDTEAFF
TRBV29-1	TRBJ1-2	CSVEVSGTGDTYGYTF
TRBV30	TRBJ1-5	CAWSPGIQGQPQHF
TRBV5-1	TRBJ1-4	CASSQGKGEKLFF
TRBV5-1	TRBJ1-2	CASSPQDYGYTF
TRBV7-8	TRBJ1-2	CASSLLISGAHGYTF
TRBV27	TRBJ2-4	CASSLTGEGPKNIQYF
TRBV11-3	TRBJ1-2	CASSSGLPGQGDGYTF
TRBV30	TRBJ1-6	CAWSVQSESPLHF
TRBV5-1	TRBJ1-1	CASSLTGGGEAFF
TRBV28	TRBJ1-1	CASSWGDRRNTEAFF
TRBV7-9	TRBJ1-1	CASSPPRGSVNTEAFF
TRBV6-1	TRBJ1-2	CASSEATQGYGGYTF
TRBV7-9	TRBJ2-3	CSSSLLDTGVTDTQYF
TRBV10-2	TRBJ2-2	CASSEGLNTGELFF
TRBV12-5	TRBJ2-5	CAGGLVQFPQREQETQYF
TRBV28	TRBJ1-5	CASSDQGQGANQPQHF
TRBV2	TRBJ1-1	CASSEWGGEAEAFF
TRBV13	TRBJ2-3	CASSLSGAGSFSTDTQYF
TRBV7-9	TRBJ1-1	CASSLGVSEAFF
TRBV6-5	TRBJ1-2	CASSYRDRGPDGYTF
TRBV6-5	TRBJ1-1	CASSSPRRDTEAFF
TRBV5-8	TRBJ2-2	CASSLLFTGELFF
TRBV5-1	TRBJ1-3	CASSEASGNTIYF
TRBV5-6	TRBJ1-2	CASSLGQGTAYGYTF
TRBV4-2	TRBJ1-2	CASSQDSSAGRGLGGYTF
TRBV7-8	TRBJ1-2	CASSSGQYGYTF
TRBV11-2	TRBJ2-7	CASSSLRTGGLTREQYF
TRBV7-8	TRBJ2-1	CASSLRSAGSVNEQFF
TRBV19	TRBJ2-5	CASSNPTGGGGETQYF
TRBV27	TRBJ1-2	CASSQGHQSHYGYTF
TRBV19	TRBJ1-2	CASRVQGRGYTF
TRBV28	TRBJ1-4	CASSLPTGLNEKLFF
TRBV4-3	TRBJ2-2	CASSQEILAGGRTGELFF
TRBV7-2	TRBJ2-5	CASSLAGAKTQYF
TRBV5-5	TRBJ2-7	CASRGGRPSSYEQYF
TRBV19	TRBJ1-2	CASRYRGSPEGYTF
TRBV7-9	TRBJ2-5	CASSLNRIQETQYF
TRBV19	TRBJ1-5	CASSILSQPQHF
TRBV5-1	TRBJ1-1	CASSLDIVEAFF
TRBV5-1	TRBJ2-7	CASSSVTGIDEQYF
TRBV9	TRBJ2-3	CASSASQGWPDTQYF
TRBV4-1	TRBJ1-1	CASSQEVATEAFF